Below, 3 T cell receptor beta chains from the same sample are listed, as sequenced in a study of blood T cell repertoires in COVID-19. Assay: immunoSEQ multiplex PCR; the TCRdb copy retains only in-frame clones and omits some. This table holds a few hundred thousand clones, approximately 86% found once. Sequenced input: PBMCs or T cells enriched from blood (not recorded which). The receptor source for this set is a middle-aged woman with acute COVID-19.

This clone occurred a few times. J is TRBJ1-3 and V is TRBV5-1, with a weak D call TRBD1 (5 bases). The V gene lost 0 bases and the J gene lost 0 bases, with 13 bases spanning the gap. Per the germline V gene, CDR1 is SGHRS and CDR2 is YFSETQ. CDR3 length equals 17 residues. CDR3 coding DNA: TGCGCCAGCAGCTTGGCCGGGGGGTTAAGCTCTGGAAACACCATATATTTT. This gives the protein CASSLAGGLSSGNTIYF.

This chain joins TRBV7-2 and TRBJ2-1, with D possibly being TRBD2 (6 bases). Germline V gives CDR1 SGHTA, CDR2 FQGNSA. V was pared by 3 bases and J by 8 bases, with 8 bases between. The CDR3 has 12 amino acids. The CDR3 loop reads CASSLEGHEQFF. For the CDR3, the DNA is TGTGCCAGCAGCTTGGAGGGCCATGAGCAGTTCTTC.

This chain uses TRBV11-2 with TRBJ2-3, with D perhaps matching TRBD2 (5 bases). In germline, CDR1 is SGHAT, CDR2 FQNNGV. This CDR3 comprises 13 residues. The V gene lost 0 bases and the J gene lost 6 bases, with 7 bases spanning the gap. The CDR3 bases are TGTGCCAGCAGCTTAGATCGGGGTGATACGCAGTATTTT. This codes for CASSLDRGDTQYF.